The rows below give T cell receptor beta chains drawn from one sample of a study of blood T cells in healthy people across ages. TCRdb reprocessed the 5' RACE reads with MiXCR, giving one entry per CDR3 protein. The sample holds under 750,000 distinct CDR3 sequences, 40% to 55% seen once. The sample was blood. These receptors were taken from a man aged 80 or over in good health. The CDR3 runs from the conserved cysteine through the conserved F or W. A D gene is named only where the DNA matches it firmly. Clone size is given for some rows only: seen once, a few or many times, or a class if the clone is expanded.

CDR3 length,clone size,J gene,D gene,V gene,CDR3 DNA,CDR3 protein
14,-,TRBJ2-1,TRBD2,TRBV25-1,TGTGCCGGCAGTGAATACCGAGCGGGAGGGGAGCAGTTCTTC,CAGSEYRAGGEQFF
16,-,TRBJ2-3,-,TRBV5-5,TGTGCCAGCAGCTTGGGGGCAGGACAAGGCACAGATACGCAGTATTTT,CASSLGAGQGTDTQYF
15,-,TRBJ2-4,TRBD2,TRBV7-2,TGTGCCAGCAGCGTTCCTAGCGGAGCCAAAAACATTCAGTACTTC,CASSVPSGAKNIQYF
15,once,TRBJ2-7,-,TRBV6-1,TGTGCCAGCATTGAATCGGGCATCCGATCCTACGAGCAGTACTTC,CASIESGIRSYEQYF
15,-,TRBJ2-5,-,TRBV7-3,TGTACCGGCAGCCCCAATCCCGGGGGCCGAGAGACCCAGTACTTC,CTGSPNPGGRETQYF
13,few,TRBJ2-7,-,TRBV5-1,TGCGCCAGCGCCGGAGCGGACTCCTACGAGCAGTACTTC,CASAGADSYEQYF
15,-,TRBJ2-7,-,TRBV13,TGTGCCGGCAGCTTAAGAGCGGCCGTCTCCTACGAGCAGTACTTC,CAGSLRAAVSYEQYF
19,few,TRBJ2-7,TRBD2,TRBV10-3,TGTGCCATCAGTGAGTCTCCGGGACTAGCGGGAGCGAAGGGCTACGAGCAGTACTTC,CAISESPGLAGAKGYEQYF
17,-,TRBJ2-2,TRBD1,TRBV5-1,TGCGCCAGCAGCTATATACAGGGGGCCCAGAACACCGGGGAGCTGTTTTTT,CASSYIQGAQNTGELFF
18,-,TRBJ2-3,-,TRBV9,TGTGCCAGCAGCGTATTCCATGCAGGGTCAGCAAGCACAGATACGCAGTATTTT,CASSVFHAGSASTDTQYF
16,-,TRBJ2-6,-,TRBV5-1,TGCGCCAGCACGCATGAACCTAGGTCCGGGGCCAACGTCCTGACTTTC,CASTHEPRSGANVLTF
14,-,TRBJ2-2,-,TRBV9,TGTGCCAGCAGCCCGGGACTGTACACCGGGGAGCTGTTTTTT,CASSPGLYTGELFF
17,-,TRBJ2-7,TRBD2,TRBV20-1,TGCAGTGCTAGAACGGGACTAGCGGGAGGCACCTACAATGAGCAGTACTTC,CSARTGLAGGTYNEQYF
15,-,TRBJ2-3,TRBD2,TRBV7-9,TGTGCCAGCAGACCTTCGGGGGGGCGATCAGATACGCAGTATTTT,CASRPSGGRSDTQYF
11,-,TRBJ2-5,-,TRBV20-1,TGCAGTGCTGGGGATCAAGAGACCCAGTACTTC,CSAGDQETQYF
13,-,TRBJ2-1,-,TRBV7-8,TGTGCCAGCAGCGCCACTACCCGGGGGGAGCAGTTCTTC,CASSATTRGEQFF
16,-,TRBJ2-1,-,TRBV7-6,TGTGCCAGCAGCTTAGGGGGGGGCCCCTCCTACAATGAGCAGTTCTTC,CASSLGGGPSYNEQFF
15,-,TRBJ2-2,-,TRBV9,TGTGCCAGCAGCGTAGGGTGGGCCAACACCGGGGAGCTGTTTTTT,CASSVGWANTGELFF
14,many,TRBJ2-1,TRBD2,TRBV6-5,TGTGCCAGCAGCCGGACTAGCGGGAGACTTGAGCAGTTCTTC,CASSRTSGRLEQFF
13,-,TRBJ2-3,TRBD2,TRBV7-2,TGCTCAACATCTAGCGGGAGAGGAGATACGCAGTATTTT,CSTSSGRGDTQYF
15,-,TRBJ2-1,-,TRBV5-1,TGCGCCAGCAGCCTGCCGAGGGGCCAGGGGAATGAGCAGTTCTTC,CASSLPRGQGNEQFF
15,-,TRBJ2-3,TRBD2,TRBV12-3/TRBV12-4,TGTGCCAGCAGTTTACCCGGAGAGGGAGGGGATACGCAGTATTTT,CASSLPGEGGDTQYF